This TCR beta chain came from a study of shared clonotypes between healthy human individuals. Germline V gene lookup returns CDR1 SGDLS and CDR2 YYNGEE. CDR3 length equals 16 residues. The V end was cut by 4 bases, the J end by 7 bases, with 20 bases between. Deep level was the assay's run setting. Generated by immunoSEQ multiplex PCR, the TCRdb table keeps only in-frame clones and is missing some. This repertoire shows approximately 340,000 clones, 73% found once; its top ten account for about 10%. This receptor was identified in a young man in good health. The V call is TRBV9, the J call TRBJ1-4; possible D gene TRBD1, 6 bases. The specimen was memory CD4+ T cells sorted from blood. As for subset: CD45RA-negative fraction. CDR3 in amino acids: CASSLPTSGDIEKLFF. CDR3 bases: TGTGCCAGCAGCCTCCCGACTTCTGGGGACATTGAAAAACTGTTTTTT. Using reference TRBV9 and TRBJ1-4 for the parts outside the CDR3, the full variable domain is DSGVTQTPKHLITATGQRVTLRCSPRSGDLSVYWYQQSLDQGLQFLIQYYNGEERAKGNILERFSAQQFPDLHSELNLSSLELGDSALYFCASSLPTSGDIEKLFFGSGTQLSVL.